This T cell receptor beta chain derives from a study of CD4+ T cells in melanoma. The study's findings and limits: In melanoma, neoantigen-specific CD4+ T cells reportedly differed in differentiation state. CD8+ T cell, macrophage and B cell function reportedly correlated with neoantigen-specific CD4+ T cells.

Profiled with immunoSEQ multiplex PCR; TCRdb holds only in-frame clones, not every one. In the table there are over 100,000 clones, roughly 90% of which are singletons. Trimming left V 6 bases short and J 3 bases short, with 15 bases between. Germline V gene data show CDR1 as SGHTA and CDR2 as FQGNSA. The CDR3 covers 15 residues. On this clone: Its target is not known.

The source of this sequence is a human donor with melanoma. The J gene is TRBJ1-5, the V gene TRBV7-2; TRBD1 is a possible D gene (5 bases). The sample comprised peripheral blood. CDR3 loop: CASSREGLNNQPQHF. CDR3 coding DNA: TGTGCCAGCAGTAGAGAGGGGCTGAACAATCAGCCCCAGCATTTT.